Each of the 28 T cell receptor beta chains below was sequenced from the same sample in a study of CD8+CD57+ T cells in acquired aplastic anemia. Patients chosen for sequencing had shown CD8+CD57+ cell expansion by flow cytometry. Genomic DNA acted as the template from which TCR beta VDJ combination and CDR3 sequence profiling were carried out. TCRdb processed the reads anew with MiXCR; each CDR3 protein has one entry. The repertoire holds about 98,000 distinct CDR3 sequences, with around 70% as singletons. Sequences were obtained from sorted CD4+, CD8+, or CD8+CD57+ T cells (not recorded which) from PBMCs. Source of these receptors: a human donor with aplastic anemia.

The CDR3 sequence: CASSDTGTGRDTQYF. The CDR3 DNA reads TGTGCCAGTAGTGACACCGGGACAGGGAGGGATACGCAGTATTTT. This chain uses TRBV19 with TRBJ2-3; 9 nucleotides align to TRBD1. The CDR3 covers 15 residues. Germline V gives CDR1 LNHDA, CDR2 SQIVND (reference sequence). V shed 5 bases and J 6 bases; nucleotides not matched to a gene: 9.

The chain's CDR3 is CASSRGGGGGTQYF. In nucleotides, the CDR3 is TGTGCCAGCAGCCGAGGAGGTGGTGGAGGTACGCAGTATTTT. The chain couples TRBV11-2 to TRBJ2-3, with D perhaps matching TRBD2 (5 bases). Germline values: CDR1 SGHAT, CDR2 FQNNGV. Trimming stripped 5 bases from V and 8 bases from J, with 17 bases between. The CDR3 spans 14 residues. Combining the CDR3 with reference TRBV11-2 and TRBJ2-3 gives the whole variable domain EAGVAQSPRYKIIEKRQSVAFWCNPISGHATLYWYQQILGQGPKLLIQFQNNGVVDDSQLPKDRFSAERLKGVDSTLKIQPAKLEDSAVYLCASSRGGGGGTQYFGPGTRLTVL.

This chain links TRBV2 with TRBJ1-5; D is ambiguous. Per the germline V gene, CDR1 is SNHLY and CDR2 is FYNNEI. This CDR3 has 12 residues. Trimming stripped 4 bases from V and 5 bases from J, with 6 bases between. The CDR3 sequence is CASSVGDQPQHF. DNA of the CDR3: TGTGCCAGCAGTGTTGGGGATCAGCCCCAGCATTTT.

The rearrangement uses TRBV20-1 and TRBJ1-6; a weak D match, TRBD1 (5 bases). The germline V and J ends were trimmed by 4 bases and 4 bases, with 14 bases remaining between them. The CDR3 extends over 15 amino acids. Germline V gives CDR1 DFQATT, CDR2 SNEGSKA (reference sequence). CDR3 protein: CSATRDGRYNSPLHF. DNA for the CDR3: TGCAGTGCTACACGGGACGGCCGTTATAATTCACCCCTCCACTTT.

This clonotype was counted a single time. V is TRBV2 and J is TRBJ2-5, with 10 bases identical to TRBD2. The CDR3 has 15 residues. CDR1 is SNHLY and CDR2 is FYNNEI in the germline V gene. The V segment lost 6 bases and the J segment 2 bases; nucleotides outside the gene matches: 6. As DNA, the CDR3 is TGTGCCAGCAGCCAGCGGGAGGGCCGACAAGAGACCCAGTACTTC. Translated: CASSQREGRQETQYF.

This chain uses TRBV4-2 with TRBJ2-7; D is undetermined. Looked up from germline, CDR1 is LGHNA and CDR2 is YNFKEQ. V shed 8 bases and J shed 2 bases, with 16 bases lying between them. CDR3 size: 14 residues. Written as DNA, the CDR3 is TGTGCCAGCCGTGAGCCACTTCCACCCTACGAGCAGTACTTC. It is translated as CASREPLPPYEQYF.

The V gene is TRBV24-1, the J gene TRBJ1-1, with D hard to call. V lost 4 bases, J lost 1 base, and 9 bases lay in between. Germline values: CDR1 KGHDR, CDR2 SFDVKD. The CDR3 spans 14 residues. CDR3 in DNA: TGTGCCACCAGTGAAAGCCGACAGAACACTGAAGCTTTCTTT. Protein sequence: CATSESRQNTEAFF.

In regard to this clonotype: A read error may explain this, as a much larger clone is one base away. The rearrangement uses TRBV7-2 and TRBJ2-7; D is perhaps TRBD1 or TRBD2 (5 bases each). Germline CDR1 and CDR2: SGHTA and FQGNSA. The length of the CDR3 is 12 residues. The V and J ends lost 5 bases and 4 bases respectively, with 9 bases between them. The CDR3 nucleotides are TGTGCCAGCAGCGTAGAGGGGTACGAGCAGTACTTC. This gives the protein CASSVEGYEQYF.

The chain links TRBV24-1 to TRBJ2-7; TRBD1 or TRBD2 may be the D gene (5 bases each). V lost 9 bases to trimming and J lost 0 bases, with 11 bases between them. The CDR3 runs 13 residues. Per germline, CDR1 KGHDR and CDR2 SFDVKD. CDR3 region: CATAGTDSYEQYF. CDR3 coding DNA: TGTGCCACCGCCGGGACGGACTCCTACGAGCAGTACTTC.

This clonotype was observed a handful of times. The genes are TRBV10-3 and TRBJ2-7, with D possibly TRBD2 on 6 matching bases. V was cut by 0 bases and J by 2 bases, with 11 bases left in between. CDR3 length: 15 amino acids. Germline CDR1 and CDR2: ENHRY and SYGVKD. CDR3 nucleotides: TGTGCCATCAGTGAGTCTGAGGAGGGTCCCTACGAGCAGTACTTC. Protein sequence: CAISESEEGPYEQYF.

V and J are TRBV24-1 and TRBJ2-5; D is ambiguous. Trimming took 1 base from V and 5 from J, leaving 4 bases between them. The CDR3 extends over 12 amino acids. Germline-derived CDR1 and CDR2 are KGHDR and SFDVKD. As DNA, the CDR3 is TGTGCCACCAGTGATTTTGGGGAGACCCAGTACTTC. Translating it yields CATSDFGETQYF.

This clonotype was detected only once. The J gene is TRBJ2-5, the V gene TRBV19; 7 bases fit TRBD1. The CDR3 sequence is 13 residues long. The germline CDR1 and CDR2 sequences are LNHDA and SQIVND (reference sequence). V shed 7 bases, J shed 5 bases, and the junction held 7 bases outside the gene matches. DNA of the CDR3: TGTGCCAGTATGGCAGGGGGAGCGGAGACCCAGTACTTC. This codes for CASMAGGAETQYF.

The chain links TRBV7-2 to TRBJ2-7, with D uncertain. CDR1 is SGHTA, CDR2 FQGNSA, per germline. Trimming took off 1 base at V and 0 bases at J, with 7 bases between the two ends. The CDR3 consists of 14 residues. This chain's CDR3 is CASSLDWVSYEQYF. As DNA, the CDR3 is TGTGCCAGCAGCTTAGATTGGGTCTCCTACGAGCAGTACTTC.

This chain links TRBV24-1 with TRBJ2-3; tentatively, D is TRBD1 or TRBD2 (5 bases each). Trimming pared 2 bases from V and 0 bases from J, leaving 8 bases between. This CDR3 spans 15 amino acids. Germline V gives CDR1 KGHDR, CDR2 SFDVKD. The CDR3 coding sequence is TGTGCCACCAGTGATTCGGGACGGAGCACAGATACGCAGTATTTT. Its translation is CATSDSGRSTDTQYF.

There are a few counts of this clonotype. V and J are TRBV9 and TRBJ1-2; D is unclear. V lost 0 bases and J lost 6, with 18 bases in between. The CDR3 loop spans 16 amino acids. Germline values: CDR1 SGDLS, CDR2 YYNGEE. This chain's CDR3 is CASSVDPGGLGDGYTF. CDR3 bases: TGTGCCAGCAGCGTAGATCCGGGAGGGTTAGGCGATGGCTACACCTTC.

This clonotype was picked up a small number of times. J is TRBJ2-7 and V is TRBV20-1, with 12 bases identical to TRBD2. Germline values: CDR1 DFQATT, CDR2 SNEGSKA (reference sequence). This CDR3 comprises 15 residues. J was trimmed by 7 bases and V by 6 bases; bases with no gene match: 13. CDR3 sequence (DNA): TGCAGTGCCGCCGCGTCCCGACTAGCGGGGGAAGAGCAGTACTTC. Protein product: CSAAASRLAGEEQYF.

The rearrangement links TRBV19 to TRBJ1-5; weak D call: TRBD1 (6 bases). The CDR3 length is 13 residues. Trimming shortened V by 10 bases and J by 6 bases, and 16 bases separated the two germline ends. From germline, CDR1 is LNHDA and CDR2 SQIVND (reference sequence). The CDR3 here is CATAQGMTQPQHF. CDR3 DNA: TGTGCCACCGCCCAGGGGATGACTCAGCCCCAGCATTTT.

In this sample, this clonotype turned up a few times. V usage is TRBV20-1 and J usage is TRBJ1-6, with TRBD1 matching 7 bases. The trim removed 0 bases at V and 6 bases at J, leaving 8 bases unmatched. The CDR3 sequence is 16 residues long. In germline, CDR1 is DFQATT, CDR2 SNEGSKA (reference sequence). CDR3 in amino acids: CSARDPTGAANSPLHF. In DNA form, the CDR3 reads TGCAGTGCTAGAGACCCTACAGGGGCGGCTAATTCACCCCTCCACTTT.

This clonotype was observed a handful of times. The J gene is TRBJ2-1, the V gene TRBV10-3, with 9 bases fitting TRBD2. Germline V gives CDR1 ENHRY, CDR2 SYGVKD. The ends lost 6 bases at V and 8 bases at J; junction bases unmatched: 8. CDR3 length: 14 residues. For the CDR3, the DNA is TGTGCCATCAGCCTCCTTAGCGGGAGTGATGAGCAGTTCTTC. This sequence encodes CAISLLSGSDEQFF.

This clonotype was observed many times. The V gene is TRBV13, the J gene TRBJ2-7, with D hard to call. Trimming took off 1 base at V and 0 bases at J, with 7 bases between the two ends. The CDR3 is made up of 14 amino acids. Looked up from germline, CDR1 is PRHDT and CDR2 is FYEKMQ (reference sequence). The CDR3 loop reads CASSLEAGSYEQYF. The CDR3 region has the DNA TGTGCCAGCAGCTTAGAGGCAGGCTCCTACGAGCAGTACTTC.

This chain uses TRBV12-3 or TRBV12-4 with TRBJ2-7; possibly TRBD1 for D (6 bases). Trimming pared 6 bases from V and 6 bases from J, leaving 15 bases between. The CDR3 covers 13 residues. In DNA, the CDR3 is TGTGCCAGCAGCCAGCAAGGGGGTAGCGAGCAGTACTTC. Translating it yields CASSQQGGSEQYF.

Details on this clonotype: An end of the junction does not agree with germline; a read error may underlie this. The V gene is TRBV15, the J gene TRBJ1-2; D possibly corresponds to TRBD1 (6 bases). The germline V gene encodes CDR1 LNHNV and CDR2 YYDKDF (reference sequence). The CDR3 is 14 amino acids. This chain's CDR3 is CAASARTVSYGYAF. The CDR3 DNA reads as TGTGCCGCCAGCGCTCGGACAGTCAGCTATGGCTACGCCTTC.

The chain links TRBV2 to TRBJ2-7; D is unclear. V lost 6 bases, J lost 0 bases, and 12 bases lay in between. Germline CDR1 reads SNHLY; CDR2 reads FYNNEI. This CDR3 spans 14 amino acids. CDR3 loop: CASSFLTDSYEQYF. The CDR3 nucleotides are TGTGCCAGCAGCTTTCTTACAGACTCCTACGAGCAGTACTTC.

This chain connects TRBV19 to TRBJ1-1; 9 bases map to TRBD1. J lost 6 bases, V lost 11 bases, and 4 bases had no gene match. There are 11 residues in the CDR3. Per the germline V gene, CDR1 is LNHDA and CDR2 is SQIVND (reference sequence). CDR3 sequence reads: CAAGQGAEAFF. CDR3 coding DNA: TGTGCCGCGGGACAGGGCGCTGAAGCTTTCTTT. Based on the CDR3 plus reference TRBV19 and TRBJ1-1, the full variable domain is DGGITQSPKYLFRKEGQNVTLSCEQNLNHDAMYWYRQDPGQGLRLIYYSQIVNDFQKGDIAEGYSVSREKKESFPLTVTSAQKNPTAFYLCAAGQGAEAFFGQGTRLTVV.

The gene calls are TRBV3-1 and TRBJ2-3; the match to TRBD2 covers 8 bases. CDR3 length: 12 amino acids. J lost 14 bases, V lost 4 bases, and 8 bases had no gene match. Germline lookup yields CDR1 LGHDT and CDR2 YNNKEL (reference sequence). As DNA, the CDR3 is TGTGCCAGCAGCCCTGGGACTAGGTCTCCGTATTTT. It is translated as CASSPGTRSPYF.

This clonotype was detected only once. The chain joins TRBV6-1 to TRBJ2-7; maybe TRBD1 (5 bases). V lost 0 bases and J 5 bases, leaving 11 bases between the germline ends. Per germline, CDR1 MNHNS and CDR2 SASEGT. The CDR3 has 14 amino acids. The CDR3 DNA follows: TGTGCCAGCAGTGAAGCTGAAGGGGTGGACGAGCAGTACTTC. The encoded protein is CASSEAEGVDEQYF.

This sequence joins TRBV4-1 and TRBJ2-1; D is ambiguous. CDR3 length equals 18 residues. Between the trimmed V and J ends, which lost 4 bases and 8 bases, there was a span of 27 bases. Germline CDR1 and CDR2: MGHRA and YSYEKL. Here the CDR3 DNA reads TGCGCCAGCAGCCGAGACCATTCCTTGGTCGGAACGTGGGATGAGCAGTTCTTC. This sequence encodes CASSRDHSLVGTWDEQFF.

V gene TRBV20-1 combines with J gene TRBJ2-2, with D uncertain. Germline CDR1 and CDR2: DFQATT and SNEGSKA (reference sequence). The CDR3 covers 12 residues. V lost 6 bases, J lost 6 bases, and 11 bases lay in between. CDR3 protein: CSALLQSGELFF. The CDR3 coding sequence is TGCAGTGCCCTACTCCAATCCGGGGAGCTGTTTTTT.